The 17 T cell receptor beta chains reported below all come from one sample, sequenced in a study of cytomegalovirus exposure and HLA in healthy donors. Use of 60 Vbeta and 13 Jbeta primers characterized the PCR. Method: immunoSEQ multiplex PCR; TCRdb's copy keeps in-frame clones and lacks some. The table includes 54,000 or so clones, 70% detected once. The sequenced sample was PBMCs. Every receptor here comes from a woman aged 55-69 years in good health and CMV-seropositive.

This clone came up a few times. J is TRBJ1-5 and V is TRBV7-4; D is unresolved. V was clipped by 2 bases and J by 4 bases, with 21 bases between them. This CDR3 region has 18 residues. Germline values: CDR1 SGHVT, CDR2 SQSDAQ. CDR3 in amino acids: CASSLSEDTRFGNQPQHF. The CDR3 DNA is TGTGCCAGCAGCTTATCAGAAGACACCCGATTCGGAAATCAGCCCCAGCATTTT. The whole variable domain, filled in from reference TRBV7-4 and TRBJ1-5, reads GAGVSQSPRYKVAKRGRDVALRCDSISGHVTLYWYRQTLGQGSEVLTYSQSDAQRDKSGRPSGRFSAERPERSVSTLKIQRTEQGDSAVYLCASSLSEDTRFGNQPQHFGDGTRLSIL.

The chain recombines TRBV11-2 with TRBJ1-2; D is perhaps TRBD1 (6 bases). CDR1 and CDR2 (germline): SGHAT, FQNNGV. The CDR3 sequence is 15 residues long. The ends were cut back, 6 bases at V and 5 bases at J, with 19 bases in the middle. For the CDR3, the DNA is TGTGCCAGCAGTTCAATGCAAGGGGGTCTATATGGCTACACCTTC. Translation: CASSSMQGGLYGYTF.

J is TRBJ1-1 and V is TRBV7-2, with a possible D match to TRBD1 (6 bases). This CDR3 has 17 residues. The germline V gene encodes CDR1 SGHTA and CDR2 FQGNSA. With 4 bases removed from V and 0 bases from J, the gap between germline ends came to 18 bases. For the CDR3, the DNA is TGTGCCAGCAGCTCCATCTCGACAGGAAAAATGAACACTGAAGCTTTCTTT. Its translation: CASSSISTGKMNTEAFF.

The chain combines TRBV19 with TRBJ2-2, with 12 bases lining up with TRBD1. J gave up 6 bases and V 3 bases, and 8 bases lay outside the gene matches. Germline lookup yields CDR1 LNHDA and CDR2 SQIVND (reference sequence). The CDR3 covers 17 residues. DNA of the CDR3: TGTGCCAGTAGTATGGCCTGGGGACAGGGGGCGGCCGGGGAGCTGTTTTTT. This gives the protein CASSMAWGQGAAGELFF.

The chain links TRBV10-3 to TRBJ1-1; TRBD1 matches 10 bases. With 6 bases clipped from V and 3 bases from J, the junction kept 4 bases outside the gene matches. Germline V CDR1 and CDR2: ENHRY, SYGVKD. The CDR3 runs to 14 residues. This chain's CDR3 is CAISRDRGDTEAFF. The CDR3 DNA follows: TGTGCCATCAGCCGGGACAGGGGAGACACTGAAGCTTTCTTT.

In this sample, this clone is medium-sized (0.01 to 0.1%). V gene TRBV19 combines with J gene TRBJ1-2; 8 bases align to TRBD1. The CDR3 loop spans 15 amino acids. V lost 4 bases and J lost 7; bases outside the gene matches: 11. CDR1 is LNHDA, CDR2 SQIVND, per germline (reference sequence). This CDR3 reads CASSTEPDRVGGYTF. The CDR3 bases are TGTGCCAGTAGTACAGAACCGGACAGGGTAGGTGGCTACACCTTC.

The chain uses TRBV7-2 and TRBJ1-1, with D perhaps TRBD1 (5 bases). Germline values: CDR1 SGHTA, CDR2 FQGNSA. Trimming left V 7 bases short and J 1 base short, with 10 bases between. The CDR3 length is 13 residues. The CDR3 sequence: CASIRQRNTEAFF. As DNA, the CDR3 is TGTGCCAGCATCAGACAGAGGAACACTGAAGCTTTCTTT.

This clone was picked up a small number of times. The chain uses TRBV27 and TRBJ1-6; no reliable D call. This CDR3 comprises 13 residues. Trimming left V 6 bases short and J 10 bases short, with 13 bases between. CDR1 is MNHEY and CDR2 is SMNVEV in the germline V gene (reference sequence). For the CDR3, the DNA is TGTGCCAGCAGATCCCCATGGCCCTCACCCCTCCACTTT. Translation gives CASRSPWPSPLHF.

V is TRBV7-2 and J is TRBJ1-2; the match to TRBD1 covers 9 bases. The germline V gene has CDR1 SGHTA and CDR2 FQGNSA. This CDR3 is 13 amino acids long. The trim removed 7 bases at V and 5 bases at J, leaving 5 bases unmatched. CDR3 residues: CASTPGTGYGYTF. In nucleotides, the CDR3 is TGTGCCAGCACCCCCGGGACAGGGTATGGCTACACCTTC.

This clone was seen only a few times. The gene calls are TRBV7-2 and TRBJ2-3; TRBD1 agrees at 7 bases. Germline V gene data show CDR1 as SGHTA and CDR2 as FQGNSA. V shed 5 bases and J 4 bases; nucleotides not matched to a gene: 9. This CDR3 spans 15 amino acids. The CDR3 nucleotides are TGTGCCAGCAGCCCGAGACAGGGAGCGGCAGATACGCAGTATTTT. Protein sequence: CASSPRQGAADTQYF.

The V and J genes are TRBV4-1 and TRBJ1-2, with TRBD1 matching 9 bases. After removal of 4 bases from V and 2 bases from J, the junction contained 11 bases not matched to a gene. Germline CDR1 reads MGHRA; CDR2 reads YSYEKL. The CDR3 totals 17 residues. The CDR3: CASSPRDREFTNYGYTF. CDR3 nucleotides: TGCGCCAGCAGCCCGCGGGACAGGGAGTTTACCAACTATGGCTACACCTTC.

A few counts support this clone. The J gene is TRBJ1-5, the V gene TRBV7-2; TRBD1 matches at 9 bases. The CDR3 spans 16 residues. CDR1 SGHTA and CDR2 FQGNSA come from the germline V gene. V lost 5 bases to trimming and J lost 1 base; unmatched junction nucleotides: 6. The CDR3 DNA follows: TGTGCCAGCAGCCAGGGACAGGGAGCGAGCAATCAGCCCCAGCATTTT. It translates to CASSQGQGASNQPQHF.

This clone was observed a few times. The sample has other DNA sequences that encode this CDR3 too. The genes are TRBV7-2 and TRBJ2-1, with unresolved D. The CDR3 consists of 11 residues. In germline, CDR1 is SGHTA, CDR2 FQGNSA. The V end lost 5 bases, the J end lost 6 bases, and 5 bases lay between the germline ends. In DNA form, the CDR3 reads TGTGCCAGCAGCCCCCGCAATGAGCAGTTCTTC. Protein sequence: CASSPRNEQFF.

V is TRBV6-6 and J is TRBJ2-1; no definite D call. V was shortened by 0 bases and J by 3 bases, with 12 bases between the two germline ends. CDR1 MNHNY and CDR2 SVGAGI come from the germline V gene (reference sequence). This CDR3 has 16 residues. CDR3 amino acids: CASSYSLGSYYNEQFF. CDR3 sequence (DNA): TGTGCCAGCAGTTACTCTTTGGGCAGTTACTACAATGAGCAGTTCTTC.

This clone was counted only a few times. The chain recombines TRBV7-6 with TRBJ2-3; D is uncertain. Germline CDR1 is SGHVS and CDR2 is FNYEAQ. The ends were cut back, 1 base at V and 2 bases at J, with 13 bases in the middle. CDR3 length: 16 amino acids. The CDR3 here is CASSLGHMVNTDTQYF. The CDR3 bases are TGTGCCAGCAGCTTAGGACATATGGTAAACACAGATACGCAGTATTTT.

V gene TRBV7-2 combines with J gene TRBJ2-3; 16 bases match TRBD2. The ends lost 2 bases at V and 6 bases at J; junction bases unmatched: 2. The germline CDR1 and CDR2 sequences are SGHTA and FQGNSA. The CDR3 contains 16 residues. The CDR3 loop is CASSLQGLAGGDTQYF. CDR3 DNA sequence: TGTGCCAGCAGCTTACAGGGACTAGCGGGGGGGGATACGCAGTATTTT.

The chain joins TRBV4-3 to TRBJ2-3, with D possibly matching TRBD2 (6 bases). Germline values: CDR1 LGHNA, CDR2 YSLEER. The CDR3 length is 15 residues. V lost 0 bases and J 2 bases, leaving 9 bases between the germline ends. The CDR3 is CASSQEWGVTDTQYF. DNA of the CDR3: TGCGCCAGCAGCCAAGAGTGGGGGGTCACAGATACGCAGTATTTT.